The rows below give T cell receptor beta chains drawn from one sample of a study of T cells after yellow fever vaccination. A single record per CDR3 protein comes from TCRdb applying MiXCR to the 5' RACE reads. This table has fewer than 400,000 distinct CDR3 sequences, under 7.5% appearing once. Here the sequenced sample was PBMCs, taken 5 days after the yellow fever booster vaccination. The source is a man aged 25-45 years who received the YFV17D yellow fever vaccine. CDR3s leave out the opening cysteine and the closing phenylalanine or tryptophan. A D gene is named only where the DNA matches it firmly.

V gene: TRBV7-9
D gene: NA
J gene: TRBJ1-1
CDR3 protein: ASSPGGGWGTEAF

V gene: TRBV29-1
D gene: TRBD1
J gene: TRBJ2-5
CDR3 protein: SVEDRDRPYQETQY

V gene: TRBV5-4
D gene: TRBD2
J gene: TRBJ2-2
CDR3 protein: ASSSSGRPQAGELF

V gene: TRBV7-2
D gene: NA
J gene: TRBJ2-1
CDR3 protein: ASSPLGYEQF

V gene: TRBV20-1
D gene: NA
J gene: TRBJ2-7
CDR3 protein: SARPRGPYEQY

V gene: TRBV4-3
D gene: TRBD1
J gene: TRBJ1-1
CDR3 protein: ASSRQGGDTEAF

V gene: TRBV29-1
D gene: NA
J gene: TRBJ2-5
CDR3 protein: SVDGGFAQETQY

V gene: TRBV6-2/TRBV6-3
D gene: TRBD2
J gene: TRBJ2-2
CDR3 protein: ASRTSGNTGELF

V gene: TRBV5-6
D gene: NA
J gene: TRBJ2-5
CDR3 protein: ASSLPAVETQY

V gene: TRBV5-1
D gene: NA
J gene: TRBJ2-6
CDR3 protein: ASSLGRTGWANVLT

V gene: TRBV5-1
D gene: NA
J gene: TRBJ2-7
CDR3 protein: ASRDDIDEQY

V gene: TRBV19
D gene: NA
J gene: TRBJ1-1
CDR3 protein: ASSIGSDTEAF

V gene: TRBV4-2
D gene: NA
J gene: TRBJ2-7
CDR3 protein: ASSQETIGVKGVYEQY

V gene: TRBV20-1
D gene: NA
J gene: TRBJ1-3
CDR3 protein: SATKQGTYSGNTIY

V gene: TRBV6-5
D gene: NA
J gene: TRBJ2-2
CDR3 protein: ASRLNTGELF

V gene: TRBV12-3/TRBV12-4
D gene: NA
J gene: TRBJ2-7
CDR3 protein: ASSLALSYEQY

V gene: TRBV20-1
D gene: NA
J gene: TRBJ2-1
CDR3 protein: SARPVLEHISYNEQF

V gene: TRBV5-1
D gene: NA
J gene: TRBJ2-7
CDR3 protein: ASSQPGQRYEQY

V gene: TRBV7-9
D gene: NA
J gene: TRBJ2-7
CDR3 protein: ASSFASPYEQY

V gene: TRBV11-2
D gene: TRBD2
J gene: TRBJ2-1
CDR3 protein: ASSLAGLAGGNEQF